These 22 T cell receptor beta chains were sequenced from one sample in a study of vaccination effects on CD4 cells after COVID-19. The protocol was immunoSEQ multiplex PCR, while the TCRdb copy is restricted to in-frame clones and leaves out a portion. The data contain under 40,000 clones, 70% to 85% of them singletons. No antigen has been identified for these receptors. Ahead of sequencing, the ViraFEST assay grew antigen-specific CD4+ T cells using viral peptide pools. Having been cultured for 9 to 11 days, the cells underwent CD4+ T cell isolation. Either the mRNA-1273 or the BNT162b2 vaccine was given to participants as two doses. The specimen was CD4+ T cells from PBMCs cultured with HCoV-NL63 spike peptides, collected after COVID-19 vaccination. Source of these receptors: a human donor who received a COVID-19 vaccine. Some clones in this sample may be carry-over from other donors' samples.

CDR3 DNA sequence: TGTGCCAGCAGCCAGGGGGACAGGGGAAACTATGGCTACACCTTC. Translating it yields CASSQGDRGNYGYTF. The V and J genes are TRBV5-4 and TRBJ1-2; TRBD1 matches at 10 bases. J lost 2 bases, V lost 4 bases, and 5 bases had no gene match. Germline V gene lookup returns CDR1 SGHNT and CDR2 YYREEE (reference sequence). This CDR3 spans 15 amino acids.

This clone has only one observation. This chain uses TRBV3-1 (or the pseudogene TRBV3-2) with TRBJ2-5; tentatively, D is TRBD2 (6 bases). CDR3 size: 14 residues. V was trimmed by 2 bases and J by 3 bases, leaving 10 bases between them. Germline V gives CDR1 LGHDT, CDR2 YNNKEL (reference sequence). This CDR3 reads CASSQLSSEETQYF. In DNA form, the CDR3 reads TGTGCCAGCAGCCAATTATCTAGCGAAGAGACCCAGTACTTC.

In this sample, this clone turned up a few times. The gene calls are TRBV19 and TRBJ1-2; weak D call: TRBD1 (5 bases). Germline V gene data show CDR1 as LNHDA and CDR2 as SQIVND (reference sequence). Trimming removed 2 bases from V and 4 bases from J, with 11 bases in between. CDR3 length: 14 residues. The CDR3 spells CASSIPGAFYGYTF. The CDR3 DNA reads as TGTGCCAGTAGTATACCCGGGGCTTTCTATGGCTACACCTTC.

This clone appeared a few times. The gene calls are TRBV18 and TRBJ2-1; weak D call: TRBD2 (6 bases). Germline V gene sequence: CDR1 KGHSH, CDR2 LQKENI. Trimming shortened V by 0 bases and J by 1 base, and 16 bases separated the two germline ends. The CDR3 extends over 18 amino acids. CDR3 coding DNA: TGTGCCAGCTCACCACCGGGGGGTCAGGGACGTTCCTACAATGAGCAGTTCTTC. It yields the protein CASSPPGGQGRSYNEQFF.

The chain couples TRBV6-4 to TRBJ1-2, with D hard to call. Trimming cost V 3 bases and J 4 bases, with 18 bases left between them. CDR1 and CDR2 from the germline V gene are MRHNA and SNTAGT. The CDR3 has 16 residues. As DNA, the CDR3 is TGTGCCAGCAGTGAAGAAGGAGACGTCTCGAGCTATGGCTACACCTTC. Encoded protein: CASSEEGDVSSYGYTF.

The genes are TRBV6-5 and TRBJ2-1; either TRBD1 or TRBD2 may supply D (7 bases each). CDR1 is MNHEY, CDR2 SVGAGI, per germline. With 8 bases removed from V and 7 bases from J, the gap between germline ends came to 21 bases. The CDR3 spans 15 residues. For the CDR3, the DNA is TGTGCCAGCTGGCGGGGAGGGACAGCCCCAAATGAGCAGTTCTTC. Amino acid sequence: CASWRGGTAPNEQFF.

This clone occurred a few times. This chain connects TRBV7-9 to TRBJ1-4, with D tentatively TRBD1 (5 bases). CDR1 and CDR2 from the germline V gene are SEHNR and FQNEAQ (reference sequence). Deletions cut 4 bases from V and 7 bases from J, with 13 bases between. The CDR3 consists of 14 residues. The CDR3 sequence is CASSSPGGGEKLFF. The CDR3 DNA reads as TGTGCCAGCAGCTCCCCCGGGGGTGGTGAAAAACTGTTTTTT.

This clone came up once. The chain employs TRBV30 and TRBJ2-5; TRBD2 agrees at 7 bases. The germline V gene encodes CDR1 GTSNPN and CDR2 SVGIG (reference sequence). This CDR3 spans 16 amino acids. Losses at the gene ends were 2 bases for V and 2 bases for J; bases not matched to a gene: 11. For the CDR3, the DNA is TGTGCCTGGAGTCCCGGGAGGCTAGCGGTTCAAGAGACCCAGTACTTC. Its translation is CAWSPGRLAVQETQYF. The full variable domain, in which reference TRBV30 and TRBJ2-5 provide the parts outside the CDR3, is SQTIHQWPATLVQPVGSPLSLECTVEGTSNPNLYWYRQAAGRGLQLLFYSVGIGQISSEVPQNLSASRPQDRQFILSSKKLLLSDSGFYLCAWSPGRLAVQETQYFGPGTRLLVL.

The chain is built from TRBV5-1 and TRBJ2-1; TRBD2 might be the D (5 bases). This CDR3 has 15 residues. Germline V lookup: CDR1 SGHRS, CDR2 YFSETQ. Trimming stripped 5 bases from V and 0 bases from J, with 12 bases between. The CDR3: CASRPGLSSYNEQFF. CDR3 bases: TGCGCCAGCAGACCAGGACTCAGCTCCTACAATGAGCAGTTCTTC.

This CDR3 is CASSSSMNTEAFF. The CDR3 DNA reads TGCGCCAGCAGCTCCTCAATGAACACTGAAGCTTTCTTT. The V call is TRBV5-1, the J call TRBJ1-1; no definite D call. V was shortened by 3 bases and J by 0 bases, with 6 bases between the two germline ends. Germline assignment: CDR1 SGHRS and CDR2 YFSETQ. The CDR3 length is 13 residues. Full variable domain (rest looked up from reference TRBV5-1 and TRBJ1-1): KAGVTQTPRYLIKTRGQQVTLSCSPISGHRSVSWYQQTPGQGLQFLFEYFSETQRNKGNFPGRFSGRQFSNSRSEMNVSTLELGDSALYLCASSSSMNTEAFFGQGTRLTVV.

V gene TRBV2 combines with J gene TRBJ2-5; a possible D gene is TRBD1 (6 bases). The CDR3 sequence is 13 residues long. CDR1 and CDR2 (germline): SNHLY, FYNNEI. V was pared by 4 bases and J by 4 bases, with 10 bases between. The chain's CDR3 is CASSGGRVETQYF. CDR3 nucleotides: TGTGCCAGCAGTGGGGGGCGGGTAGAGACCCAGTACTTC.

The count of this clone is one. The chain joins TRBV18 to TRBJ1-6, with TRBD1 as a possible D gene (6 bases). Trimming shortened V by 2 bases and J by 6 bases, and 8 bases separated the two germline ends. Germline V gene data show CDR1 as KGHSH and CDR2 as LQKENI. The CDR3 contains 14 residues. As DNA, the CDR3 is TGTGCCAGCTCACCAGGAGGGGGTAATTCACCCCTCCACTTT. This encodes CASSPGGGNSPLHF.

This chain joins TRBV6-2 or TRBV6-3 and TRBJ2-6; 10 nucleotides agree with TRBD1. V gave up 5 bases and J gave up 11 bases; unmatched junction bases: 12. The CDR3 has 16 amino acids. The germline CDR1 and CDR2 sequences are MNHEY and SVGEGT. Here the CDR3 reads CASSRPGQGYNDVLTF. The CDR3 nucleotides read TGTGCCAGCAGTAGACCGGGACAGGGGTATAACGACGTCCTGACTTTC.

The CDR3 coding sequence is TGTGCCAGCAGCGCCACCGGGGCTTTCACAGATACGCAGTATTTT. Translation: CASSATGAFTDTQYF. V gene TRBV3-1 (or the pseudogene TRBV3-2) combines with J gene TRBJ2-3, with D tentatively TRBD1 or TRBD2 (5 bases each). The CDR3 runs 15 residues. The germline gives CDR1 LGHDT, CDR2 YNNKEL (reference sequence). The V end was cut by 5 bases, the J end by 2 bases, with 14 bases between.

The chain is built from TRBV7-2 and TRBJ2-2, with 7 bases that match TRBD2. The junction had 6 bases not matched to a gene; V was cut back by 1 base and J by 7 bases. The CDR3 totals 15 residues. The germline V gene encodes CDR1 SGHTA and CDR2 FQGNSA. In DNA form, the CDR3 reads TGTGCCAGCAGCTTAGTTGGACGGGGGGTCGGGGAGCTGTTTTTT. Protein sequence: CASSLVGRGVGELFF.

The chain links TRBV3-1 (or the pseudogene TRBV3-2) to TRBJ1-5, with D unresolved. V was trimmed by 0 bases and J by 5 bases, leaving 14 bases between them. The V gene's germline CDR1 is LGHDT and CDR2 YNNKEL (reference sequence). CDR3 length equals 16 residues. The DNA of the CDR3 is TGTGCCAGCAGCCAAGAAAGGAGCGGGGTCGATCAGCCCCAGCATTTT. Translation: CASSQERSGVDQPQHF.

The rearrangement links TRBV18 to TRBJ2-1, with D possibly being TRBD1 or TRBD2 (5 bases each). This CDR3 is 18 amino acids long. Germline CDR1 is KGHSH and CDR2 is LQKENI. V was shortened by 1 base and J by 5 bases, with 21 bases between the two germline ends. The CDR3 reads CASSPRVPGPLPHNEQFF. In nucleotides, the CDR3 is TGTGCCAGCTCACCACGCGTTCCGGGACCGCTACCCCACAATGAGCAGTTCTTC.

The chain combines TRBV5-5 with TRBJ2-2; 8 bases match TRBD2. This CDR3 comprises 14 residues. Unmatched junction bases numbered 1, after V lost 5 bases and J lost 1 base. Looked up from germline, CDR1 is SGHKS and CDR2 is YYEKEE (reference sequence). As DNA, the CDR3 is TGTGCCAGCAGACGGGGGGGGAACACCGGGGAGCTGTTTTTT. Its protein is CASRRGGNTGELFF.

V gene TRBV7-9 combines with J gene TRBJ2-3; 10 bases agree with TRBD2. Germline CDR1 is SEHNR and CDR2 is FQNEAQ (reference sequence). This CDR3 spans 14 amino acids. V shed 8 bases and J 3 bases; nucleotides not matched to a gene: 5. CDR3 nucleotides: TGTGCCAGCGGAGCGGGGGGGCTAACAGATACGCAGTATTTT. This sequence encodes CASGAGGLTDTQYF.

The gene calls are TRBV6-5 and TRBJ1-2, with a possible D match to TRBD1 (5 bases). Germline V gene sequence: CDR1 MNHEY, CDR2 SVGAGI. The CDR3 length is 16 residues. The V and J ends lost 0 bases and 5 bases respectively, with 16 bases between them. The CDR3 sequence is CASSYSQGRRRYGYTF. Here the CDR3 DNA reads TGTGCCAGCAGTTACTCGCAGGGACGGAGGAGATATGGCTACACCTTC.

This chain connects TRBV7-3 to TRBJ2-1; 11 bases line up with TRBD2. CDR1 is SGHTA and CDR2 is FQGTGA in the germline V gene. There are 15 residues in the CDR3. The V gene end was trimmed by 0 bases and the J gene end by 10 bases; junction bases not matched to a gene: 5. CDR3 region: CASSLTTSGAGEQFF. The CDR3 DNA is TGTGCCAGCAGCTTAACGACTAGCGGGGCTGGGGAGCAGTTCTTC.

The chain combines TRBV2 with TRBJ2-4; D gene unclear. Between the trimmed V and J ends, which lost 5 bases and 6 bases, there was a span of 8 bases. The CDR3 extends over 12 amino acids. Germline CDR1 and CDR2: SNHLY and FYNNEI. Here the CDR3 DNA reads TGTGCCAGCAGTCTAATGTCAAACATTCAGTACTTC. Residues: CASSLMSNIQYF.